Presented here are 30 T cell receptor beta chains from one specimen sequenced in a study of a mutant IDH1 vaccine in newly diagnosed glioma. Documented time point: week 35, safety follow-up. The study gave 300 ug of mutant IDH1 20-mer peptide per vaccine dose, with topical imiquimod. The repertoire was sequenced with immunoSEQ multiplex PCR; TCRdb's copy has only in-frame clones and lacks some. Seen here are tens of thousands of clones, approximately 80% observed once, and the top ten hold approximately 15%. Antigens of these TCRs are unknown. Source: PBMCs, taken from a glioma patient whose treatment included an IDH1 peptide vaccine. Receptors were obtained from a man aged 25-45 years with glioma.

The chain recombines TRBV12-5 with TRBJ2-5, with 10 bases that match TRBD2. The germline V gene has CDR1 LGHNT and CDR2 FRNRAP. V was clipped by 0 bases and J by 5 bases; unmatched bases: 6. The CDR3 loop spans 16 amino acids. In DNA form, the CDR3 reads TGTGCTAGTGGTTTGGTACTCTCTAGCGGGAGCGAGACCCAGTACTTC. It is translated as CASGLVLSSGSETQYF. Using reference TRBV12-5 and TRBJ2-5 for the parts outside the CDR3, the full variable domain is DARVTQTPRHKVTEMGQEVTMRCQPILGHNTVFWYRQTMMQGLELLAYFRNRAPLDDSGMPKDRFSAEMPDATLATLKIQPSEPRDSAVYFCASGLVLSSGSETQYFGPGTRLLVL.

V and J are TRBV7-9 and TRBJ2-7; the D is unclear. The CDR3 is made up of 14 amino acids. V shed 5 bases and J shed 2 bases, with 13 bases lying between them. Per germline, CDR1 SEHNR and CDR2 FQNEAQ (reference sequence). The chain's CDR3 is CASSTNTFPYEQYF. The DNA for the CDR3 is TGTGCCAGCAGCACTAACACGTTCCCCTACGAGCAGTACTTC.

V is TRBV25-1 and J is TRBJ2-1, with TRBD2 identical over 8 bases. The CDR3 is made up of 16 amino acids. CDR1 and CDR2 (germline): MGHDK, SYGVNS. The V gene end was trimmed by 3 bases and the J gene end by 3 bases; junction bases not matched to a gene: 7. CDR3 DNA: TGTGCCAGCAGTGAGGAGCGGGAGTCCATCTACAATGAGCAGTTCTTC. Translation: CASSEERESIYNEQFF. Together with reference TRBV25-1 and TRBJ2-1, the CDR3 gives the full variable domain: EADIYQTPRYLVIGTGKKITLECSQTMGHDKMYWYQQDPGMELHLIHYSYGVNSTEKGDLSSESTVSRIRTEHFPLTLESARPSHTSQYLCASSEERESIYNEQFFGPGTRLTVL.

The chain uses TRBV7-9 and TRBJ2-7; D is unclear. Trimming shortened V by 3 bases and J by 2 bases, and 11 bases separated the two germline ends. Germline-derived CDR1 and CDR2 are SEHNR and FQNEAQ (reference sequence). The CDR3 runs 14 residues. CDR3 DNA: TGTGCCAGCAGCTTCTCCGGAGACCCCTACGAGCAGTACTTC. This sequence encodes CASSFSGDPYEQYF.

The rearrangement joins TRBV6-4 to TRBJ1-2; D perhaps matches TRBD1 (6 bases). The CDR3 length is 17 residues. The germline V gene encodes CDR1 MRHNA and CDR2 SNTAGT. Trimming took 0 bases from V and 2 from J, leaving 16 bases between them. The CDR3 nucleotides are TGTGCCAGCAGTGACTCGAGTCGTAGGGGGTTCAACTATGGCTACACCTTC. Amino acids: CASSDSSRRGFNYGYTF.

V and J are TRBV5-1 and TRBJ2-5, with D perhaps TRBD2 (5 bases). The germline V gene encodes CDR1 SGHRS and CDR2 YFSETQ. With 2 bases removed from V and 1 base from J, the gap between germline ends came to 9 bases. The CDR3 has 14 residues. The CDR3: CASSFGGLQETQYF. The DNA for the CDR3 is TGCGCCAGCAGCTTTGGCGGACTCCAAGAGACCCAGTACTTC.

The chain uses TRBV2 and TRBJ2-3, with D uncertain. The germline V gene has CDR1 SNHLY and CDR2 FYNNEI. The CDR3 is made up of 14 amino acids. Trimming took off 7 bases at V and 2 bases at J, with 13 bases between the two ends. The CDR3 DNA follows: TGTGCCAGCAAGAACGGGCTCATCACAGATACGCAGTATTTT. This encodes CASKNGLITDTQYF.

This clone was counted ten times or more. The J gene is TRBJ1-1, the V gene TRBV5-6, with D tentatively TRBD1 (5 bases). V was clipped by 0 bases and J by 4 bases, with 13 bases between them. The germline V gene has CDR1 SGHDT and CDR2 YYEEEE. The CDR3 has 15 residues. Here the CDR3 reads CASSLEMGPVTEAFF. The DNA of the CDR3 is TGTGCCAGCAGCTTGGAGATGGGGCCGGTCACTGAAGCTTTCTTT.

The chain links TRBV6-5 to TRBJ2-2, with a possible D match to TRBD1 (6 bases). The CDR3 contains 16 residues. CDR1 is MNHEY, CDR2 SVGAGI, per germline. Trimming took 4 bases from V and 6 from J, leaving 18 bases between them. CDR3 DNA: TGTGCCAGCAGTTTCCAGACAGGTCCACCTTCCGGGGAGCTGTTTTTT. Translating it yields CASSFQTGPPSGELFF.

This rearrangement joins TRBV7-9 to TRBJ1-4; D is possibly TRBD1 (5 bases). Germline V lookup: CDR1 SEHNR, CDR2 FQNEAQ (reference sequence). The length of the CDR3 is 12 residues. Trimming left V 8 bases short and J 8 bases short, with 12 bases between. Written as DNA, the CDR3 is TGTGCCAGCCTGGACACGGGGGAAAAACTGTTTTTT. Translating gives CASLDTGEKLFF.

The DNA for the CDR3 is TGTGCCTGGACCAGGGGGATGAACACTGAAGCTTTCTTT. Residues: CAWTRGMNTEAFF. The J gene is TRBJ1-1, the V gene TRBV30, with 7 bases identical to TRBD1. Germline CDR1 is GTSNPN and CDR2 is SVGIG (reference sequence). The CDR3 is 13 amino acids. Trimming cost V 4 bases and J 0 bases; bases outside gene matches: 2.

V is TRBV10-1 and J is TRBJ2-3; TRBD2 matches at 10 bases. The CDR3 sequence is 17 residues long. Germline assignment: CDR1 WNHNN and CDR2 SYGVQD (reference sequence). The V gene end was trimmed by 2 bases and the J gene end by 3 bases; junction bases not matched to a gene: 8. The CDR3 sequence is CASSEKSSGRLTDTQYF. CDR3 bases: TGCGCCAGCAGTGAGAAGTCTAGCGGGAGATTGACAGATACGCAGTATTTT.

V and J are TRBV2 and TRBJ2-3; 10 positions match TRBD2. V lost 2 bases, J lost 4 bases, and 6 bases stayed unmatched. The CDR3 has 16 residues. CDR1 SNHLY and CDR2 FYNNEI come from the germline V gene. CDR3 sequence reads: CASSERLAGDSDTQYF. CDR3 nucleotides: TGTGCCAGCAGTGAACGCCTAGCGGGAGACTCAGATACGCAGTATTTT.

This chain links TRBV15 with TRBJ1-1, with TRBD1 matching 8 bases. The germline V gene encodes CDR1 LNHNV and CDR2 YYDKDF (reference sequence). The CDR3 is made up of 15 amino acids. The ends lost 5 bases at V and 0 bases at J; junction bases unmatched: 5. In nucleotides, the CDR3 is TGTGCCACCAGCCGGGACAGGATCCTGAACACTGAAGCTTTCTTT. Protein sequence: CATSRDRILNTEAFF.

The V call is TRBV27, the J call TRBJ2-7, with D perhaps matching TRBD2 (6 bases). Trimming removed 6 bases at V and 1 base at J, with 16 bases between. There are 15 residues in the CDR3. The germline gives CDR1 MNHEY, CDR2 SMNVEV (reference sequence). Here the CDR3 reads CASSRGTLPSYEQYF. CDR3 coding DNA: TGTGCCAGCAGCCGAGGGACTTTACCGTCCTACGAGCAGTACTTC.

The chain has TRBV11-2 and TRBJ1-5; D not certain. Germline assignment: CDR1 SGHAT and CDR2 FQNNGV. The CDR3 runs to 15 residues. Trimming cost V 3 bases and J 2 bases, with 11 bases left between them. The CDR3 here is CASSLTPAGNQPQHF. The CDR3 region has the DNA TGTGCCAGCAGCTTGACACCCGCGGGCAATCAGCCCCAGCATTTT. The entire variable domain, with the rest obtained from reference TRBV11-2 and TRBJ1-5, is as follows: EAGVAQSPRYKIIEKRQSVAFWCNPISGHATLYWYQQILGQGPKLLIQFQNNGVVDDSQLPKDRFSAERLKGVDSTLKIQPAKLEDSAVYLCASSLTPAGNQPQHFGDGTRLSIL.

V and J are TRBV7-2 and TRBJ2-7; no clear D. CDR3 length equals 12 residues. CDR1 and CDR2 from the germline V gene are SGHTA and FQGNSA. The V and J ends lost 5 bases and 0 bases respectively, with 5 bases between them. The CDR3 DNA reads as TGTGCCAGCAGCCTTAGCTCCTACGAGCAGTACTTC. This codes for CASSLSSYEQYF.

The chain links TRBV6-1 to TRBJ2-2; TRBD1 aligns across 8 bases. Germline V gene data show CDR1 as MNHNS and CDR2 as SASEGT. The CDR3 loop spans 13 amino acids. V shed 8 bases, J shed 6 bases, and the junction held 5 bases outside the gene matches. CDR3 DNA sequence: TGTGCCAGCGGACAGGGTCGGGCCGGGGAGCTGTTTTTT. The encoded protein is CASGQGRAGELFF.

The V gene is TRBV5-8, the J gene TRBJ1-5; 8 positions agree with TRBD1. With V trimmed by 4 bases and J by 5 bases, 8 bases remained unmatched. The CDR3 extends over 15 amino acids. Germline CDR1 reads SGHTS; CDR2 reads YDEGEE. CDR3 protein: CASSPSGQGYQPQHF. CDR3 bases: TGTGCCAGCAGCCCCAGTGGACAGGGCTATCAGCCCCAGCATTTT. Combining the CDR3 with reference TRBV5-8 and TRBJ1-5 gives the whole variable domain EAGVTQSPTHLIKTRGQQATLRCSPISGHTSVYWYQQALGLGLQFLLWYDEGEERNRGNFPPRFSGRQFPNYSSELNVNALELEDSALYLCASSPSGQGYQPQHFGDGTRLSIL.

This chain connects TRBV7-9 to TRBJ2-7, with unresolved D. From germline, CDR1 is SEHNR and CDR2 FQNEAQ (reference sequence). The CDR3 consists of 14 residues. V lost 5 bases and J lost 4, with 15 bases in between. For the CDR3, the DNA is TGTGCCAGCAGCCTAGTCGGGCCTATATACGAGCAGTACTTC. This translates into CASSLVGPIYEQYF.

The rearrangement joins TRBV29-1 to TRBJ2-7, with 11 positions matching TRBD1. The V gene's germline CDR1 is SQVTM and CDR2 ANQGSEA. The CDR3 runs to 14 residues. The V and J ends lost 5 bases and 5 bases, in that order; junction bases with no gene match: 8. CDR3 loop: CSVSTGQGAHEQYF. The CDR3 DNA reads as TGCAGCGTTTCAACCGGACAGGGGGCCCACGAGCAGTACTTC.

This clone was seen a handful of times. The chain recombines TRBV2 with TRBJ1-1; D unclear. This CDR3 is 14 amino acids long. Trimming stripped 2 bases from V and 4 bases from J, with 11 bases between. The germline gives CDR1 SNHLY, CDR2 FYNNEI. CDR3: CASSEIGTATEAFF. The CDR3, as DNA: TGTGCCAGCAGTGAAATCGGTACAGCCACTGAAGCTTTCTTT.

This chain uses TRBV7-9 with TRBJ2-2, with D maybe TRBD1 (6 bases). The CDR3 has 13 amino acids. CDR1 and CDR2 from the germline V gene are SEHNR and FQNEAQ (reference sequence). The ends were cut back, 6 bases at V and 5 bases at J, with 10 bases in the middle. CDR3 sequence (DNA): TGTGCCAGCAGATTTAGGGGGACCGGGGAGCTGTTTTTT. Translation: CASRFRGTGELFF.

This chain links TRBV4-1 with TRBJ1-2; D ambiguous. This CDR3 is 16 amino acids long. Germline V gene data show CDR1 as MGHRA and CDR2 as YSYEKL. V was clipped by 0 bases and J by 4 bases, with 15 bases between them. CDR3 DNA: TGCGCCAGCAGCCAAGATTCTGGGGAGTGGGTCTATGGCTACACCTTC. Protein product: CASSQDSGEWVYGYTF.

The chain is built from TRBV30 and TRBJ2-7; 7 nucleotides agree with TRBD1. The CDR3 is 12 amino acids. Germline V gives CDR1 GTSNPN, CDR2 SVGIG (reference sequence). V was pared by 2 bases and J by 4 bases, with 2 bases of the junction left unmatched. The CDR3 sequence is CAWSQQGYEQYF. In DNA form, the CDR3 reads TGTGCCTGGAGTCAACAGGGGTACGAGCAGTACTTC. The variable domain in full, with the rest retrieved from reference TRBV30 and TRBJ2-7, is SQTIHQWPATLVQPVGSPLSLECTVEGTSNPNLYWYRQAAGRGLQLLFYSVGIGQISSEVPQNLSASRPQDRQFILSSKKLLLSDSGFYLCAWSQQGYEQYFGPGTRLTVT.

CDR3 region: CASPGLAGFFF. CDR3 coding DNA: TGTGCCAGTCCGGGACTAGCGGGATTTTTCTTC. This chain joins TRBV6-9 and TRBJ2-1, with TRBD2 matching over 13 bases. Germline V lookup: CDR1 MNHGY, CDR2 SVAAGI. J was trimmed by 16 bases and V by 9 bases; bases with no gene match: 6. The CDR3 sequence is 11 residues long.

CDR3 amino acids: CASSGADYNEQFF. The DNA for the CDR3 is TGTGCCAGCAGTGGGGCGGACTACAATGAGCAGTTCTTC. This chain joins TRBV2 and TRBJ2-1; D not resolved. CDR1 SNHLY and CDR2 FYNNEI come from the germline V gene. The CDR3 is 13 amino acids. Trimming took off 4 bases at V and 3 bases at J, with 7 bases between the two ends.

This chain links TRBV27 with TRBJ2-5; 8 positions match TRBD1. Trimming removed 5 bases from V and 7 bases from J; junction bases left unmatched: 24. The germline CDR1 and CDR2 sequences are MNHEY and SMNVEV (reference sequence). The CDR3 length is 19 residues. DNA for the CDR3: TGTGCCAGCAGTCCGAGGGACAGGTTCCCGGGACCCGAGGCTGGGACCCAGTACTTC. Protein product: CASSPRDRFPGPEAGTQYF.

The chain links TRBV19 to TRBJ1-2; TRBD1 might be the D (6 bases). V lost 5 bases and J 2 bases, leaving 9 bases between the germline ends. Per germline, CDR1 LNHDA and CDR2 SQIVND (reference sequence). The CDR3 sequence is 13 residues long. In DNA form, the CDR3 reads TGTGCCAGTAGTCCGCAGGGGAACTATGGCTACACCTTC. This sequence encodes CASSPQGNYGYTF.

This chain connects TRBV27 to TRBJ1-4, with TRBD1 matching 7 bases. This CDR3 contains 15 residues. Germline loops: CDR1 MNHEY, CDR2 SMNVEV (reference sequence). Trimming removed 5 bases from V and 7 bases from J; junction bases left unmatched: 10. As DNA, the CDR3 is TGTGCCAGCAGTCTTCGACAGGGTTTAGGTGAAAAACTGTTTTTT. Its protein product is CASSLRQGLGEKLFF.